The 3 T cell receptor beta chains below all came from one sample that was sequenced in a study of cytomegalovirus exposure and HLA in healthy donors. 13 Jbeta primers and 60 Vbeta primers were used for the PCR. The method was immunoSEQ multiplex PCR; TCRdb's version includes in-frame clones alone and lacks a portion of them. The sample has 110,000 to 150,000 clones; just under 85% are singletons. Sequences were obtained from PBMCs. Source of these receptors: a woman aged 55-69 years in good health and CMV-seropositive.

The chain recombines TRBV4-3 with TRBJ2-2; the D gene is possibly TRBD2 (6 bases). V shed 0 bases and J shed 0 bases, with 11 bases lying between them. CDR1 is LGHNA and CDR2 is YSLEER in the germline V gene. The CDR3 consists of 17 residues. The DNA of the CDR3 is TGCGCCAGCAGCCAAGATCCAGCGGGTCCGAACACCGGGGAGCTGTTTTTT. This sequence encodes CASSQDPAGPNTGELFF.

The V call is TRBV28, the J call TRBJ1-1; D call uncertain. This CDR3 spans 14 amino acids. The V gene lost 3 bases and the J gene lost 1 base, with 9 bases spanning the gap. The germline V gene has CDR1 MDHEN and CDR2 SYDVKM. CDR3 protein: CASSFPYGNTEAFF. Written as DNA, the CDR3 is TGTGCCAGCAGTTTTCCTTACGGGAACACTGAAGCTTTCTTT.

The chain is built from TRBV7-9 and TRBJ1-2; possibly TRBD1 for D (5 bases). This CDR3 is 13 amino acids long. Germline V lookup: CDR1 SEHNR, CDR2 FQNEAQ (reference sequence). V was clipped by 1 base and J by 4 bases, with 7 bases between them. As DNA, the CDR3 is TGTGCCAGCAGCTTAGAGGGGATCTATGGCTACACCTTC. It translates to CASSLEGIYGYTF.